A single sample is the source of the 25 T cell receptor beta chains below, sequenced in a study of shared clonotypes between healthy human individuals. Assay used: immunoSEQ multiplex PCR; TCRdb lists only in-frame clones, some missing. This repertoire shows about 1.5 million clones, around 97% found once; its top ten account for approximately 1.1%. Sequences were obtained from naive CD4+ T cells sorted from blood. Subset denoted: CD45RA+ positively selected. Source of these receptors: a man under 40 in good health.

This rearrangement joins TRBV4-3 to TRBJ2-7; the D gene is possibly TRBD1 (5 bases). The germline V gene encodes CDR1 LGHNA and CDR2 YSLEER. The CDR3 is 15 amino acids. V was pared by 0 bases and J by 2 bases, with 11 bases between. CDR3 region: CASSQDTRGAYEQYF. The CDR3 DNA is TGCGCCAGCAGCCAAGATACAAGGGGTGCCTACGAGCAGTACTTC.

The chain is built from TRBV5-6 and TRBJ2-5; D could derive from TRBD1 or TRBD2 (5 bases each). Trimming left V 0 bases short and J 5 bases short, with 11 bases between. The CDR3 runs 14 residues. Looked up from germline, CDR1 is SGHDT and CDR2 is YYEEEE. The CDR3 coding sequence is TGTGCCAGCAGCTTGGGCCCCAGGGAGGAGACCCAGTACTTC. It specifies CASSLGPREETQYF.

This clone was observed a single time. The V and J genes are TRBV18 and TRBJ1-2, with 9 bases that match TRBD1. The CDR3 sequence is 18 residues long. Germline CDR1 KGHSH, CDR2 LQKENI. V shed 3 bases, J shed 7 bases, and the junction held 18 bases outside the gene matches. The chain's CDR3 is CASSPNPGTGSRSSGYTF. For the CDR3, the DNA is TGTGCCAGCTCACCGAACCCCGGGACAGGGAGTCGGTCTTCTGGCTACACCTTC.

The CDR3 here is CATSEAGGTGELFF. The CDR3 DNA sequence: TGTGCCACGTCCGAGGCGGGGGGGACCGGGGAGCTGTTTTTT. This chain joins TRBV6-5 and TRBJ2-2, with 9 bases lining up with TRBD2. The CDR3 covers 14 residues. The V segment lost 10 bases and the J segment 5 bases; nucleotides outside the gene matches: 8. Germline-derived CDR1 and CDR2 are MNHEY and SVGAGI.

V and J are TRBV5-1 and TRBJ1-1, with 8 positions matching TRBD1. Germline CDR1 is SGHRS and CDR2 is YFSETQ. This CDR3 has 17 residues. Losses at the gene ends were 3 bases for V and 0 bases for J; bases not matched to a gene: 10. The CDR3 nucleotides are TGCGCCAGCAGCTCCCCTCGGACAGGGAACATGAACACTGAAGCTTTCTTT. Translating it yields CASSSPRTGNMNTEAFF.

In regard to this clone: Distinct nucleotide sequences in the sample also encode this CDR3. J is TRBJ2-7 and V is TRBV5-4, with D possibly TRBD1 on 6 matching bases. Germline assignment: CDR1 SGHNT and CDR2 YYREEE (reference sequence). V was pared by 1 base and J by 2 bases, with 7 bases between. CDR3 size: 13 residues. The CDR3 DNA is TGTGCCAGCAGCTTGCCAGGGGCCTACGAGCAGTACTTC. Translation gives CASSLPGAYEQYF.

About this clone: Other DNA sequences in this specimen translate into the identical CDR3. This sequence joins TRBV9 and TRBJ2-7, with 12 bases fitting TRBD2. J lost 1 base, V lost 3 bases, and 2 bases had no gene match. This CDR3 is built from 15 residues. Germline CDR1 reads SGDLS; CDR2 reads YYNGEE. In DNA, the CDR3 is TGTGCCAGCAGCGCCGGGACTAGCGGGTCCTACGAGCAGTACTTC. Translating it yields CASSAGTSGSYEQYF.

This sequence joins TRBV5-1 and TRBJ2-6; D not certain. The CDR3 length is 17 residues. V was pared by 4 bases and J by 0 bases, with 14 bases between. Germline assignment: CDR1 SGHRS and CDR2 YFSETQ. The DNA of the CDR3 is TGCGCCAGCAGCGCGGATTGGGGTAGCTCTGGGGCCAACGTCCTGACTTTC. Translating it yields CASSADWGSSGANVLTF. Looking up the rest from reference TRBV5-1 and TRBJ2-6 gives the full variable domain: KAGVTQTPRYLIKTRGQQVTLSCSPISGHRSVSWYQQTPGQGLQFLFEYFSETQRNKGNFPGRFSGRQFSNSRSEMNVSTLELGDSALYLCASSADWGSSGANVLTFGAGSRLTVL.

As to this clone: At one end the junction does not follow the germline gene, possibly because of a read error. The chain employs TRBV2 and TRBJ1-4; D is uncertain. Germline lookup yields CDR1 SNHLY and CDR2 FYNNEI. This CDR3 region has 12 residues. In DNA, the CDR3 is TGTGCCAGCAGCACTGATAATGAAAAGCTGTTTTTT. This encodes CASSTDNEKLFF. Full variable domain (missing parts from reference TRBV2 and TRBJ1-4): EPEVTQTPSHQVTQMGQEVILRCVPISNHLYFYWYRQILGQKVEFLVSFYNNEISEKSEIFDDQFSVERPDGSNFTLKIRSTKLEDSAMYFCASSTDNEKLFFGSGTQLSVL.

The chain is built from TRBV20-1 and TRBJ2-1; D gene uncertain. The germline V gene has CDR1 DFQATT and CDR2 SNEGSKA (reference sequence). The CDR3 consists of 11 residues. The CDR3: CSTPRANEQFF. CDR3 coding DNA: TGCAGCACCCCCCGCGCTAATGAGCAGTTCTTC.

V usage is TRBV7-9 and J usage is TRBJ2-1, with a weak D call TRBD1 (6 bases). There are 14 residues in the CDR3. V gave up 8 bases and J gave up 4 bases, with 15 bases separating them. Germline CDR1 and CDR2: SEHNR and FQNEAQ (reference sequence). The CDR3 sequence is CASGRGSRYNEQFF. The CDR3 DNA reads TGTGCCAGCGGAAGGGGGTCGAGATACAATGAGCAGTTCTTC.

The chain is built from TRBV10-3 and TRBJ1-5; perhaps TRBD1 as D (5 bases). Germline CDR1 is ENHRY and CDR2 is SYGVKD. V was pared by 10 bases and J by 2 bases, with 18 bases between. The CDR3 is 15 amino acids. CDR3 loop: CATRRGETGNQPQHF. CDR3 nucleotides: TGTGCCACCAGGAGAGGGGAGACAGGCAATCAGCCCCAGCATTTT.

The chain has TRBV5-1 and TRBJ2-3; 9 positions agree with TRBD2. This CDR3 is built from 18 residues. Germline CDR1 and CDR2: SGHRS and YFSETQ. Germline trimming cut 1 base from V and 0 bases from J; bases unmatched to any gene: 9. The CDR3 region is CASSLFLAGHSSTDTQYF. CDR3 nucleotide sequence: TGCGCCAGCAGCTTGTTCCTAGCGGGGCACTCAAGCACAGATACGCAGTATTTT.

This chain uses TRBV9 with TRBJ2-2; D perhaps matches TRBD1 (7 bases). The germline V gene has CDR1 SGDLS and CDR2 YYNGEE. The V gene lost 0 bases and the J gene lost 1 base, with 13 bases spanning the gap. CDR3 size: 17 residues. This CDR3 reads CASSVAGQGGNTGELFF. As DNA, the CDR3 is TGTGCCAGCAGCGTAGCTGGTCAGGGGGGGAACACCGGGGAGCTGTTTTTT.

As for this clone: One end of the junction does not line up with germline, which may come from a read error. This chain uses TRBV2 with TRBJ2-7; D is unclear. The CDR3 runs 13 residues. CDR1 SNHLY and CDR2 FYNNEI come from the germline V gene. CDR3: CASSEDTLGEQYF. The CDR3, as DNA: TGTGCCAGCAGCGAAGATACCTTAGGCGAGCAGTACTTC.

The chain carries TRBV7-6 and TRBJ2-1, with 9 nucleotides matching TRBD2. Trimming removed 3 bases from V and 6 bases from J; junction bases left unmatched: 6. CDR1 and CDR2 from the germline V gene are SGHVS and FNYEAQ. This CDR3 has 15 residues. The CDR3 loop is CASSFGGRAANEQFF. In DNA form, the CDR3 reads TGTGCCAGCAGCTTTGGCGGGAGGGCAGCCAATGAGCAGTTCTTC.

This clone appeared a single time. The V gene is TRBV7-6, the J gene TRBJ2-2, with D perhaps matching TRBD1 (5 bases). Trimming stripped 1 base from V and 5 bases from J, with 11 bases between. Germline loops: CDR1 SGHVS, CDR2 FNYEAQ. This CDR3 is 15 amino acids long. The CDR3 reads CASSLGQAGTGELFF. The CDR3 DNA reads as TGTGCCAGCAGCTTAGGGCAGGCAGGGACCGGGGAGCTGTTTTTT.

The chain has TRBV6-4 and TRBJ2-1; D is unclear. CDR1 MRHNA and CDR2 SNTAGT come from the germline V gene. Between the trimmed V and J ends, which lost 4 bases and 6 bases, there was a span of 10 bases. The CDR3 runs 13 residues. The CDR3 DNA sequence: TGTGCCAGCAGTGCCTCTTTTACCAATGAGCAGTTCTTC. Encoded protein: CASSASFTNEQFF.

CDR3 bases: TGTGCCAGCAGAAACAGGTTTACCTACGAGCAGTACTTC. Amino acid sequence: CASRNRFTYEQYF. The genes are TRBV27 and TRBJ2-7; tentative D call: TRBD1 (5 bases). V gave up 6 bases and J gave up 2 bases, with 11 bases separating them. This CDR3 has 13 amino acids. From germline, CDR1 is MNHEY and CDR2 SMNVEV (reference sequence).

The rearrangement joins TRBV28 to TRBJ1-5; possibly TRBD1 for D (6 bases). CDR3 size: 15 residues. Trimming stripped 2 bases from V and 0 bases from J, with 8 bases between. The germline gives CDR1 MDHEN, CDR2 SYDVKM. The CDR3 protein is CASSLVRGSNQPQHF. CDR3 coding DNA: TGTGCCAGCAGTTTAGTCAGGGGTAGCAATCAGCCCCAGCATTTT.

A note on this clone: This sample also contains other DNA sequences that code for the same CDR3. V gene TRBV5-4 combines with J gene TRBJ2-2; TRBD2 might be the D (6 bases). V lost 3 bases and J lost 0, with 9 bases in between. The germline V gene encodes CDR1 SGHNT and CDR2 YYREEE (reference sequence). CDR3 length equals 15 residues. The CDR3 bases are TGTGCCAGCAGCTCGGGACTGGCGAACACCGGGGAGCTGTTTTTT. Its protein is CASSSGLANTGELFF.

The chain couples TRBV7-3 to TRBJ1-1, with TRBD1 as a possible D gene (5 bases). The germline V and J ends were trimmed by 4 bases and 5 bases, with 11 bases remaining between them. The germline CDR1 and CDR2 sequences are SGHTA and FQGTGA. The CDR3 spans 13 residues. The CDR3 bases are TGTGCCAGCAGCTCAAAGCGGGGGACTGAAGCTTTCTTT. This gives the protein CASSSKRGTEAFF.

The chain uses TRBV9 and TRBJ2-3, with 9 bases fitting TRBD2. V lost 0 bases and J lost 4; bases outside the gene matches: 9. This CDR3 comprises 17 residues. CDR1 and CDR2 (germline): SGDLS, YYNGEE. The CDR3 sequence is CASSVASAGGRPDTQYF. In nucleotides, the CDR3 is TGTGCCAGCAGCGTAGCTAGCGCGGGAGGGCGCCCAGATACGCAGTATTTT.

This clone was detected only once. This sequence joins TRBV5-1 and TRBJ2-5, with D unresolved. The CDR3 runs to 13 residues. CDR1 is SGHRS and CDR2 is YFSETQ in the germline V gene. V lost 1 base and J lost 5, with 9 bases in between. The CDR3 nucleotides are TGCGCCAGCAGCTTGTCCCTTGGGGAGACCCAGTACTTC. It encodes CASSLSLGETQYF.

This rearrangement joins TRBV7-9 to TRBJ2-5; 10 nucleotides agree with TRBD1. The CDR3 covers 13 residues. CDR1 is SEHNR and CDR2 is FQNEAQ in the germline V gene (reference sequence). J gave up 5 bases and V 5 bases, and 2 bases lay outside the gene matches. The CDR3 sequence: CASSRTGGETQYF. The CDR3 region has the DNA TGTGCCAGCAGCCGGACAGGGGGGGAGACCCAGTACTTC.